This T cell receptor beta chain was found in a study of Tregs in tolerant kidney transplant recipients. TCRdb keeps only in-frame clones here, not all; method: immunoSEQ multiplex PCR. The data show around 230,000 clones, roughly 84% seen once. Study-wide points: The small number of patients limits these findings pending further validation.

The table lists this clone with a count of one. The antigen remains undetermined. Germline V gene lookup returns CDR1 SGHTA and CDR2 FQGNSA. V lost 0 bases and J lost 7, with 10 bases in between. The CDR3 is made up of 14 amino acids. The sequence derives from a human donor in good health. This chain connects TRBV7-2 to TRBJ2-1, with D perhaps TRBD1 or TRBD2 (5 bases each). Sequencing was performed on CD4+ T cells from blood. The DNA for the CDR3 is TGTGCCAGCAGCTTAGCGGGGGTGAGGAATGAGCAGTTCTTC. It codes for CASSLAGVRNEQFF.